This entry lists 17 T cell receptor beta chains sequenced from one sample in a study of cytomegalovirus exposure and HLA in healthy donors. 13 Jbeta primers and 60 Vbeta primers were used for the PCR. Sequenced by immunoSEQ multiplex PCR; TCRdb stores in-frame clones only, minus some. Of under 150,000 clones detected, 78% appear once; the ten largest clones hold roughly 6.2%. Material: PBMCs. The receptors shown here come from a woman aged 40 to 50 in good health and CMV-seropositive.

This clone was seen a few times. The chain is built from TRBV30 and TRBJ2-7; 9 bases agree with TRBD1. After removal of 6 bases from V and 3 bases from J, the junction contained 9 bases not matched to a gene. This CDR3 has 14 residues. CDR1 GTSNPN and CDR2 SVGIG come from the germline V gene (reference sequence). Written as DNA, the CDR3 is TGTGCCTGCCAAGGGACAGGGTTCGTCTACGAGCAGTACTTC. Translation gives CACQGTGFVYEQYF.

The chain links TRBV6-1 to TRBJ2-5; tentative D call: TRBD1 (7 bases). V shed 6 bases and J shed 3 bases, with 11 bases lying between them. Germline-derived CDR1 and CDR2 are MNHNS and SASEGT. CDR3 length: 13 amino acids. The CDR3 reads CASRSRGEETQYF. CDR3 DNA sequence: TGTGCCAGCAGATCCAGGGGGGAAGAGACCCAGTACTTC.

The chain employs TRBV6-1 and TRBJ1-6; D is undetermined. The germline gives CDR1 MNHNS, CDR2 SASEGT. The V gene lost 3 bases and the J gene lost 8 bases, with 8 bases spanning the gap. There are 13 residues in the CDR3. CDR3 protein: CASSETEDSPLHF. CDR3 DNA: TGTGCCAGCAGTGAGACTGAAGATTCACCCCTCCACTTT.

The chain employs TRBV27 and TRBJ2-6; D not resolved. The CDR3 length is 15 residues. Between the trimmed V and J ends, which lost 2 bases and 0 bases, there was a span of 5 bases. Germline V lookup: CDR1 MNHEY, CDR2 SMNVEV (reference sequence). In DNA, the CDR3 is TGTGCCAGCAGTTTAGTCCTCTCTGGGGCCAACGTCCTGACTTTC. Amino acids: CASSLVLSGANVLTF.

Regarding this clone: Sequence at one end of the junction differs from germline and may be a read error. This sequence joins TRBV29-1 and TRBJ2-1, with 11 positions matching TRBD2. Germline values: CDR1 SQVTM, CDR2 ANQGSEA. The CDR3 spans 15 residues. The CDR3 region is CNVGEGLAVYNEQFF. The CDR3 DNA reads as TGCAACGTTGGGGAGGGACTAGCGGTTTACAATGAGCAGTTCTTC.

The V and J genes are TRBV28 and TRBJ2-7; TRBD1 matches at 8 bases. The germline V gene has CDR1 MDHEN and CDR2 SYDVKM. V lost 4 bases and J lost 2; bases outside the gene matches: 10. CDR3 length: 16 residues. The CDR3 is CASSSATGAATYEQYF. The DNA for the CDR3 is TGTGCCAGCAGTTCGGCGACAGGGGCGGCAACCTACGAGCAGTACTTC. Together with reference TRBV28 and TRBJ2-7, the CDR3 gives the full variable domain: DVKVTQSSRYLVKRTGEKVFLECVQDMDHENMFWYRQDPGLGLRLIYFSYDVKMKEKGDIPEGYSVSREKKERFSLILESASTNQTSMYLCASSSATGAATYEQYFGPGTRLTVT.

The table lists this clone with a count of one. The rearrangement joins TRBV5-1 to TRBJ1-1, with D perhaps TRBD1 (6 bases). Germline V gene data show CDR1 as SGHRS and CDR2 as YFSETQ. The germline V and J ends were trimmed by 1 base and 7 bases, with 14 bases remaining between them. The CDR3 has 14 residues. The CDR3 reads CASSLFRVGGEAFF. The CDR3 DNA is TGCGCCAGCAGCTTGTTCAGGGTAGGGGGTGAAGCTTTCTTT.

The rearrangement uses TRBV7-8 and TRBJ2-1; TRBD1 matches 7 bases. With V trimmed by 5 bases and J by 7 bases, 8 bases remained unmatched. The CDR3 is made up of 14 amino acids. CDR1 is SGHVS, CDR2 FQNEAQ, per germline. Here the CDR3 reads CASSTTTGRNEQFF. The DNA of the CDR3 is TGTGCCAGCAGCACCACGACAGGGCGGAATGAGCAGTTCTTC. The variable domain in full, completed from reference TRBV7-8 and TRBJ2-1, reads GAGVSQSPRYKVAKRGQDVALRCDPISGHVSLFWYQQALGQGPEFLTYFQNEAQLDKSGLPSDRFFAERPEGSVSTLKIQRTQQEDSAVYLCASSTTTGRNEQFFGPGTRLTVL.

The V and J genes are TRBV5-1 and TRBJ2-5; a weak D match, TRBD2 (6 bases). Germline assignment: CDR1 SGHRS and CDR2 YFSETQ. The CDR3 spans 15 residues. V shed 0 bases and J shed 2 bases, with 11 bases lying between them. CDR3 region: CASSLDVGGQETQYF. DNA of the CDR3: TGCGCCAGCAGCTTGGATGTTGGGGGGCAAGAGACCCAGTACTTC.

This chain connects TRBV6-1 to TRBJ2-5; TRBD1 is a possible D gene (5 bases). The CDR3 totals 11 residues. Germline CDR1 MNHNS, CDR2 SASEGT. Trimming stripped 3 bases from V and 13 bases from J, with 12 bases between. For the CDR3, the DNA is TGTGCCAGCAGTGAGGGGCAGGCTTGGTACTTC. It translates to CASSEGQAWYF.

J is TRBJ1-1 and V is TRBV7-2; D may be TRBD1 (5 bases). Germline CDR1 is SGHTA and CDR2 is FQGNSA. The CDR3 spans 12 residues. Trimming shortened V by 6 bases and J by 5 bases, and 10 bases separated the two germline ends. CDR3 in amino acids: CASSRAGTEAFF. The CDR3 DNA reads TGTGCCAGCAGTCGGGCAGGGACTGAAGCTTTCTTT.

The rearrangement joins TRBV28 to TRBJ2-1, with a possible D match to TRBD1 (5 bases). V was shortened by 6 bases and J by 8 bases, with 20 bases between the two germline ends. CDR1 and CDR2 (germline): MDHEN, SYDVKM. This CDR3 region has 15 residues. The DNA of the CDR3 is TGTGCCAGCAGCACATGGGGCTCACGTGTCGATGAGCAGTTCTTC. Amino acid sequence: CASSTWGSRVDEQFF.

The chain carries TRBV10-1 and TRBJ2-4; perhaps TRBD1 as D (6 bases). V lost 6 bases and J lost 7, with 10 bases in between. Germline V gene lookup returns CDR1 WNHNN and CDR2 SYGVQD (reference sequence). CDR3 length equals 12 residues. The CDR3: CASSYQGNIQYF. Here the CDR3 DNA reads TGCGCCAGCAGCTATCAGGGGAACATTCAGTACTTC.

CDR3 residues: CASSRTGYYEQYF. CDR3 bases: TGTGCCAGCAGTCGGACAGGGTACTACGAGCAGTACTTC. The chain is built from TRBV2 and TRBJ2-5; 8 nucleotides match TRBD1. Near its end, the DNA agrees better with TRBJ2-7, so the J call may be wrong. CDR1 is SNHLY, CDR2 FYNNEI, per germline. This CDR3 region has 13 residues.

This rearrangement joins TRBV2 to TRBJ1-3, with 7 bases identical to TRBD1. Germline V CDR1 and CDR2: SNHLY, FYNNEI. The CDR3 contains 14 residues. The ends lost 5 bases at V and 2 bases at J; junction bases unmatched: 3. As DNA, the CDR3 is TGTGCCAGCAGTTCACAGGGGACTGGAAACACCATATATTTT. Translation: CASSSQGTGNTIYF.

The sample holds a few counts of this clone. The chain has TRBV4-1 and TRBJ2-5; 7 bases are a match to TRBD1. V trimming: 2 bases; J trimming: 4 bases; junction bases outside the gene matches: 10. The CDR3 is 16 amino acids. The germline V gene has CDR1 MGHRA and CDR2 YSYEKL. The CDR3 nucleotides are TGCGCCAGCAGCCAACTGGGTAGGGGGCGAAGAGAGACCCAGTACTTC. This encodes CASSQLGRGRRETQYF.

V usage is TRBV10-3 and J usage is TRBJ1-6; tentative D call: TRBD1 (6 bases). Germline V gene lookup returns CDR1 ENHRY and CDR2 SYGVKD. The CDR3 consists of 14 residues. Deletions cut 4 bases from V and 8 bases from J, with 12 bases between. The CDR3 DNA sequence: TGTGCCATCAGTGTCAGGGGAGAGGATTCACCCCTCCACTTT. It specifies CAISVRGEDSPLHF.